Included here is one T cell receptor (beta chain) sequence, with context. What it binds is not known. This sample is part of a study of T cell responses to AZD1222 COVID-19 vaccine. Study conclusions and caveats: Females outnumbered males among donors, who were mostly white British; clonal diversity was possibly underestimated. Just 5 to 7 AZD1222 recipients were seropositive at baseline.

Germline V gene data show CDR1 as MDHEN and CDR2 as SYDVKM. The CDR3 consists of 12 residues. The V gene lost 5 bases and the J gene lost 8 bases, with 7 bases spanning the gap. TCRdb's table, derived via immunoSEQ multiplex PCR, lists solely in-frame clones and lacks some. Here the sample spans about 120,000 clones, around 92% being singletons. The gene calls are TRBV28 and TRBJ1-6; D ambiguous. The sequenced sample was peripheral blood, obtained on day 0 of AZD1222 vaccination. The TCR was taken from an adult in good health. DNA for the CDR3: TGTGCCAGCAGTCAACAGTATTCACCCCTCCACTTT. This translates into CASSQQYSPLHF.